The present entry profiles one TCR beta chain with its context. Its antigen remains unknown. Using immunoSEQ multiplex PCR, the repertoire was profiled, and TCRdb retains in-frame clones only, with some absent. The data contain approximately 140,000 clones, about 92% of them seen just once; the ten biggest clones take up approximately 3.5%. This specimen comes from a study of T cell responses to AZD1222 COVID-19 vaccine. V lost 5 bases and J lost 0; bases outside the gene matches: 16. The CDR3 contains 19 residues. Germline-derived CDR1 and CDR2 are MNHEY and SVGEGT. Study results and caveats: Among vaccine-associated CD4 TCRs, coverage spanned spike, with dominance at 160-218 and 743-854.

The source is an adult who received the AZD1222 COVID-19 vaccine. V is TRBV6-2 or TRBV6-3 and J is TRBJ2-5, with TRBD1 identical over 9 bases. The material was peripheral blood, obtained 28 days after the second AZD1222 dose. The CDR3 DNA reads as TGTGCCAGCAGTCCCCGGGGGACAGGGACCTCTTTGTACCAAGAGACCCAGTACTTC. It specifies CASSPRGTGTSLYQETQYF.